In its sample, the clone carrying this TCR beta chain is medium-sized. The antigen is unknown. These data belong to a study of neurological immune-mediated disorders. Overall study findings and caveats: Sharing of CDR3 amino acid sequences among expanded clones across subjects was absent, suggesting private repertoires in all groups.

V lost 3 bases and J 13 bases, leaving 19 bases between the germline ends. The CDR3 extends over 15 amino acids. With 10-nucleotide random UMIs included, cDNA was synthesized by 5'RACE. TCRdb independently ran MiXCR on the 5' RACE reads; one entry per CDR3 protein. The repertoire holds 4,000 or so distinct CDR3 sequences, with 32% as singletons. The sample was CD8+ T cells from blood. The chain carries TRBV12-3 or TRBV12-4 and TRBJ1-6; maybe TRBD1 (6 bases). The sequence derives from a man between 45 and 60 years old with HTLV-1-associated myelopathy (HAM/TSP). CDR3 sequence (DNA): TGTGCCAGCAGTTTCCTCGGAGAGGGGGTAGAGCCCCTCCACTTT. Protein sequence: CASSFLGEGVEPLHF.